The 9 T cell receptor beta chains below come from one sample, sequenced in a study of technical replicates of blood from several donors. Generated by immunoSEQ multiplex PCR, the TCRdb table keeps only in-frame clones and is missing some. Counted here are some 15,000 clones, around 86% occurring once; the ten biggest clones make up 9.5% to 15%. The sample consisted of PBMCs. These receptors were collected from a human donor in good health.

This rearrangement joins TRBV20-1 to TRBJ2-1; D gene ambiguous. V was cut by 3 bases and J by 6 bases, with 6 bases left in between. The germline V gene has CDR1 DFQATT and CDR2 SNEGSKA (reference sequence). The CDR3 contains 11 residues. The CDR3 reads CSARTSNEQFF. The CDR3 nucleotides are TGCAGTGCTAGGACAAGCAATGAGCAGTTCTTC.

The chain employs TRBV2 and TRBJ2-3; the match to TRBD2 covers 12 bases. The V gene end was trimmed by 6 bases and the J gene end by 1 base; junction bases not matched to a gene: 5. Germline-derived CDR1 and CDR2 are SNHLY and FYNNEI. This CDR3 comprises 16 residues. As DNA, the CDR3 is TGTGCCAGCAGCGACTCTAGCGGGGGGGGCACAGATACGCAGTATTTT. It encodes CASSDSSGGGTDTQYF.

The gene calls are TRBV5-1 and TRBJ2-7; 14 nucleotides match TRBD2. V dropped 2 bases and J dropped 3; count of bases not matched to a gene: 13. The CDR3 extends over 19 amino acids. The germline CDR1 and CDR2 sequences are SGHRS and YFSETQ. The CDR3 region is CASSFLTSGRGGMGYEQYF. DNA of the CDR3: TGCGCCAGCAGCTTCTTGACTAGCGGGAGGGGTGGAATGGGCTACGAGCAGTACTTC.

This chain joins TRBV19 and TRBJ2-5; D gene ambiguous. The length of the CDR3 is 11 residues. With 4 bases removed from V and 4 bases from J, the gap between germline ends came to 4 bases. Germline CDR1 is LNHDA and CDR2 is SQIVND (reference sequence). CDR3 region: CASSRGETQYF. For the CDR3, the DNA is TGTGCCAGTAGTAGAGGAGAGACCCAGTACTTC.

The genes are TRBV7-9 and TRBJ2-1; D possibly corresponds to TRBD1 (5 bases). This CDR3 contains 15 residues. The germline V gene has CDR1 SEHNR and CDR2 FQNEAQ (reference sequence). V was shortened by 0 bases and J by 4 bases, with 10 bases between the two germline ends. CDR3 nucleotides: TGTGCCAGCAGCTTAGCATCGACAGAATACAATGAGCAGTTCTTC. This gives the protein CASSLASTEYNEQFF.

The V gene is TRBV7-9, the J gene TRBJ1-2; tentatively, D is TRBD1 (6 bases). Germline V CDR1 and CDR2: SEHNR, FQNEAQ (reference sequence). The V end was cut by 5 bases, the J end by 3 bases, with 19 bases between. This CDR3 region has 16 residues. Here the CDR3 reads CASSLSRGKGDYGYTF. The CDR3 coding sequence is TGTGCCAGCAGCCTAAGTAGGGGGAAGGGGGACTATGGCTACACCTTC. Full variable domain (rest looked up from reference TRBV7-9 and TRBJ1-2): DTGVSQNPRHKITKRGQNVTFRCDPISEHNRLYWYRQTLGQGPEFLTYFQNEAQLEKSRLLSDRFSAERPKGSFSTLEIQRTEQGDSAMYLCASSLSRGKGDYGYTFGSGTRLTVV.

The J gene is TRBJ2-2, the V gene TRBV2; 7 nucleotides line up with TRBD2. Germline lookup yields CDR1 SNHLY and CDR2 FYNNEI. Trimming cost V 5 bases and J 3 bases; bases outside gene matches: 6. The CDR3 sequence is 15 residues long. The CDR3 spells CASSRLLADTGELFF. In DNA, the CDR3 is TGTGCCAGCAGTCGATTGCTAGCGGACACCGGGGAGCTGTTTTTT. Filled out from reference TRBV2 and TRBJ2-2, the complete variable domain reads EPEVTQTPSHQVTQMGQEVILRCVPISNHLYFYWYRQILGQKVEFLVSFYNNEISEKSEIFDDQFSVERPDGSNFTLKIRSTKLEDSAMYFCASSRLLADTGELFFGEGSRLTVL.

This clone was picked up a small number of times. The V gene is TRBV9, the J gene TRBJ2-1; a possible D gene is TRBD2 (6 bases). This CDR3 region has 18 residues. Germline V lookup: CDR1 SGDLS, CDR2 YYNGEE. The germline V and J ends were trimmed by 1 base and 6 bases, with 23 bases remaining between them. The CDR3 spells CASSVQGLPGVGSNEQFF. The CDR3 DNA reads TGTGCCAGCAGCGTACAGGGACTGCCCGGGGTCGGCAGCAATGAGCAGTTCTTC. The variable domain in full, with the rest retrieved from reference TRBV9 and TRBJ2-1, is DSGVTQTPKHLITATGQRVTLRCSPRSGDLSVYWYQQSLDQGLQFLIQYYNGEERAKGNILERFSAQQFPDLHSELNLSSLELGDSALYFCASSVQGLPGVGSNEQFFGPGTRLTVL.

V usage is TRBV30 and J usage is TRBJ2-7, with D unclear. The V gene's germline CDR1 is GTSNPN and CDR2 SVGIG (reference sequence). Trimming left V 4 bases short and J 6 bases short, with 16 bases between. The CDR3 is 13 residues long. This chain's CDR3 is CAWTPESTLEQYF. CDR3 bases: TGTGCCTGGACCCCGGAGAGTACCCTCGAGCAGTACTTC.